The following is a T cell receptor beta chain sequence with its context. Its cognate antigen is unknown. The entry originates in a study of response to subunit inactivated influenza vaccine. Study-level findings and limits: It was the authors' suggestion that each seasonal influenza vaccination recruits few new T cells.

TCRdb independently ran MiXCR on the RT-PCR reads; one entry per CDR3 protein. The sample has hundreds of thousands of distinct CDR3 sequences, approximately 14% seen once. CDR3 length: 18 residues. V gave up 5 bases and J gave up 0 bases; unmatched junction bases: 9. Germline V lookup: CDR1 SGHAT, CDR2 FQDESV (reference sequence). This chain uses TRBV11-1 with TRBJ2-6; 8 positions match TRBD1. This TCR derives from a man aged 45-65 years who received an inactivated influenza vaccine. This specimen consisted of PBMCs from blood, obtained about 14 days before vaccination. Here the CDR3 reads CASSPPGQAISGANVLTF. CDR3 in DNA: TGTGCCAGCAGCCCTCCGGGACAGGCGATCTCTGGGGCCAACGTCCTGACTTTC.